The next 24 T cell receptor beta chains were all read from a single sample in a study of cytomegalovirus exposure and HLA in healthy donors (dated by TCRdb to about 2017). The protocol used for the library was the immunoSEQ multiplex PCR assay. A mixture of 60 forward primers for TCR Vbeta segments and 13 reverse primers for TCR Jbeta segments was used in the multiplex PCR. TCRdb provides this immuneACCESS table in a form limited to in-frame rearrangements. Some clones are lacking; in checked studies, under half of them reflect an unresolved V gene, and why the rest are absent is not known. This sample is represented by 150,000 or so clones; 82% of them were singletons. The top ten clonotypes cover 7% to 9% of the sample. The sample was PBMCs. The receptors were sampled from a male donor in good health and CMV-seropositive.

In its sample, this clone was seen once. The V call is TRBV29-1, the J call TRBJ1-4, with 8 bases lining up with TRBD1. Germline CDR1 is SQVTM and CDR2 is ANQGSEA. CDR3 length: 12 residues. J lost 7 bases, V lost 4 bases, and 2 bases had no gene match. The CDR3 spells CSVGQGAEKLFF. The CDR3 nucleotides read TGCAGCGTTGGCCAGGGGGCTGAAAAACTGTTTTTT.

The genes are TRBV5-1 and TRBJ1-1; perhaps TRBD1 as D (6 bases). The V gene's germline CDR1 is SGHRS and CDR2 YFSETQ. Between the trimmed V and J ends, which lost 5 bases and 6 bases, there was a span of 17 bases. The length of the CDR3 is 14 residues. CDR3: CASSYQGSGSEAFF. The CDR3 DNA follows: TGCGCCAGCAGTTATCAGGGGTCGGGTTCTGAAGCTTTCTTT.

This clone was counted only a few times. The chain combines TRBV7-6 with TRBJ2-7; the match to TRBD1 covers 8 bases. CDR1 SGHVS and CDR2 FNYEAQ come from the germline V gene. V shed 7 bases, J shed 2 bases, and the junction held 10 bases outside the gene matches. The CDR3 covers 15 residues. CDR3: CASTLGDRGPYEQYF. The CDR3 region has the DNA TGTGCCAGCACCCTGGGAGACAGGGGTCCCTACGAGCAGTACTTC.

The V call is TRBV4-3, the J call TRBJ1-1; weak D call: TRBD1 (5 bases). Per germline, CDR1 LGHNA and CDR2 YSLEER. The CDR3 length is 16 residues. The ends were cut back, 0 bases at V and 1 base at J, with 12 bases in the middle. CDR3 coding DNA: TGCGCCAGCAGCCAAGATCTTGGGGGGAGGAACACTGAAGCTTTCTTT. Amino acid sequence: CASSQDLGGRNTEAFF.

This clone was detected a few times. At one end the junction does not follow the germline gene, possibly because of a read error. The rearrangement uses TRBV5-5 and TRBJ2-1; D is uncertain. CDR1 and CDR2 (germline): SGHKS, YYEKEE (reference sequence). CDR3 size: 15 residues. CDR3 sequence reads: CASSQRKSSYNEQFF. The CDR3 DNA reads TGCGCCAGCAGCCAACGCAAGAGCTCCTACAATGAGCAGTTCTTC.

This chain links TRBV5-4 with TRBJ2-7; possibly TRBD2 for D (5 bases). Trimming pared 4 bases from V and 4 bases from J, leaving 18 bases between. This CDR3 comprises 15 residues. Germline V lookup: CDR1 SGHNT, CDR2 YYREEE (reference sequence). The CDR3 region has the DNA TGTGCCAGCAGCCCGCGTGACCCGGGGATGTACGAGCAGTACTTC. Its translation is CASSPRDPGMYEQYF.

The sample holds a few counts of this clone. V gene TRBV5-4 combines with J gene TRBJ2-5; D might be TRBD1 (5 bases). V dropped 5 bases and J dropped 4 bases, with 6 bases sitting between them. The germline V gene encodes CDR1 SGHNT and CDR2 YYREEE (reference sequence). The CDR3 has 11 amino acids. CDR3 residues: CASSRGETQYF. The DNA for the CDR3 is TGTGCCAGCAGTAGGGGAGAGACCCAGTACTTC.

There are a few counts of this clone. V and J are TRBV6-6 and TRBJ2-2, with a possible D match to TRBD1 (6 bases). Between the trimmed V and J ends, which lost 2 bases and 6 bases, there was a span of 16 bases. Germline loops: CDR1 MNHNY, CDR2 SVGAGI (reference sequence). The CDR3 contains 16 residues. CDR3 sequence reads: CASSYLKWGLAGELFF. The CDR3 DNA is TGTGCCAGCAGTTACCTTAAATGGGGGCTGGCCGGGGAGCTGTTTTTT.

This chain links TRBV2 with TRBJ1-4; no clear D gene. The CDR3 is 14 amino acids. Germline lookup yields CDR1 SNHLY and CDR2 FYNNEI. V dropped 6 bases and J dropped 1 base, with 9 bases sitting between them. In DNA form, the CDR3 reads TGTGCCAGCAGCGTACAGAGAACTAATGAAAAACTGTTTTTT. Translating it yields CASSVQRTNEKLFF.

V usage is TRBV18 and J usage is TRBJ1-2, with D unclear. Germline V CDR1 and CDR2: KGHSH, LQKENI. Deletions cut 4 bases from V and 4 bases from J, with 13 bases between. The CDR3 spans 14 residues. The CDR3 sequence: CASSQPPDSYGYTF. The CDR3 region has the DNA TGTGCCAGCTCACAGCCCCCTGATTCCTATGGCTACACCTTC.

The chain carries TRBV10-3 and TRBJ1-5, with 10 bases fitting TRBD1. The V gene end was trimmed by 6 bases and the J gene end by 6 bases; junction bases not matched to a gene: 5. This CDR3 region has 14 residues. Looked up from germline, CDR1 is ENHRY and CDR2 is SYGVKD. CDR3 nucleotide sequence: TGTGCCATCAGGTCTGGACAGGGGGGTCAGCCCCAGCATTTT. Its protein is CAIRSGQGGQPQHF.

The CDR3 region has the DNA TGTGCCAGCAGCTTAATCGGCGGCTCCTACAATGAGCAGTTCTTC. Translating gives CASSLIGGSYNEQFF. The J gene is TRBJ2-1, the V gene TRBV7-9; D remains unclear. The V gene lost 2 bases and the J gene lost 0 bases, with 8 bases spanning the gap. CDR1 and CDR2 (germline): SEHNR, FQNEAQ (reference sequence). There are 15 residues in the CDR3.

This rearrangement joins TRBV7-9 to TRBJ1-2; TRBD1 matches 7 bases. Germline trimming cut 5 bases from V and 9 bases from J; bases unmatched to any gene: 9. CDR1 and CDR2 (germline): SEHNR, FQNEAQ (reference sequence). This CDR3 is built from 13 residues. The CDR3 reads CASSVDRVTSYTF. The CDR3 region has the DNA TGTGCCAGCAGCGTTGACAGGGTAACGAGCTACACCTTC.

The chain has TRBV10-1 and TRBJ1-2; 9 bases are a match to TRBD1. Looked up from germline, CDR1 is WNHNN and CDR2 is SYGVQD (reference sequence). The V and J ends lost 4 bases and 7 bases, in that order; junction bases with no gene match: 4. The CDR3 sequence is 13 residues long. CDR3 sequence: CASSGGQGTGYTF. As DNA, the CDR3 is TGCGCCAGCAGTGGTGGACAGGGGACTGGCTACACCTTC.

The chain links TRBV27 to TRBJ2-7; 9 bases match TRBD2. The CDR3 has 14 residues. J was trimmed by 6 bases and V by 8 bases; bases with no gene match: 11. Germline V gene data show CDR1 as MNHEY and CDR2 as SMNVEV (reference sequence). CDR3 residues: CASSARGRAFEQYF. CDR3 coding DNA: TGTGCCAGCTCTGCCCGCGGGAGGGCCTTCGAGCAGTACTTC.

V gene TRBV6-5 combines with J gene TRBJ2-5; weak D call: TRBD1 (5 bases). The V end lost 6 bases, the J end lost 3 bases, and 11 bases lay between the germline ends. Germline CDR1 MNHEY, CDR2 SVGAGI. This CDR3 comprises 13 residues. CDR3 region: CASSPRREETQYF. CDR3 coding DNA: TGTGCCAGCAGCCCCCGCAGGGAAGAGACCCAGTACTTC.

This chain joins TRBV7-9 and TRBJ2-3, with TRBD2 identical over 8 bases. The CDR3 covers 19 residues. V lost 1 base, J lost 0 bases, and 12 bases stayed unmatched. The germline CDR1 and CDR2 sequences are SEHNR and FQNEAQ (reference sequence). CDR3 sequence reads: CASSLVRGGVSSSTDTQYF. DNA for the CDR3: TGTGCCAGCAGCTTAGTTCGGGGGGGCGTATCTTCTAGCACAGATACGCAGTATTTT.

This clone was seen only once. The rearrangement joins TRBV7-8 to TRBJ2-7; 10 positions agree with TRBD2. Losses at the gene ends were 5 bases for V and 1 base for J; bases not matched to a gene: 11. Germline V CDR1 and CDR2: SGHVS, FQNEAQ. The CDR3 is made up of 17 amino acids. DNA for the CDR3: TGTGCCAGCAGCGAAGGACTAGCGGCTTCGCATTCCTACGAGCAGTACTTC. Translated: CASSEGLAASHSYEQYF.

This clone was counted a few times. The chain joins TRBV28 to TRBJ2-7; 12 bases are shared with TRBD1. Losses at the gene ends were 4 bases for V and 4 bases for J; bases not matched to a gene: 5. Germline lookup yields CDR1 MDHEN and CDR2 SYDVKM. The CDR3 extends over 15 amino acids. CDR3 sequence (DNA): TGTGCCAGCAGTTCGGGACAGGGGGCGCCGTACGAGCAGTACTTC. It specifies CASSSGQGAPYEQYF.

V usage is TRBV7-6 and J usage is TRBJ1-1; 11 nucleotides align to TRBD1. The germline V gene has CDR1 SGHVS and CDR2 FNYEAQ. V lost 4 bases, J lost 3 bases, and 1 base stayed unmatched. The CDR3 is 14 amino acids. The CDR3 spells CASSSGQGDTEAFF. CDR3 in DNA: TGTGCCAGCAGCTCGGGACAGGGGGACACTGAAGCTTTCTTT.

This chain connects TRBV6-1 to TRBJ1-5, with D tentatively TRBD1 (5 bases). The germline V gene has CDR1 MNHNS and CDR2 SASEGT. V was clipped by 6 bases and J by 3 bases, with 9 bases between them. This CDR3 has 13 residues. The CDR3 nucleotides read TGTGCCAGCAGAAGGGACTTCAATCAGCCCCAGCATTTT. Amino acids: CASRRDFNQPQHF.

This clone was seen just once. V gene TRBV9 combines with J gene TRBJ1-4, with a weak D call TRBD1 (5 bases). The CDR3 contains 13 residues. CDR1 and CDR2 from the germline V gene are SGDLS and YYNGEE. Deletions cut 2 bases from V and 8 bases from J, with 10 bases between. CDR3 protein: CASSVGAREKLFF. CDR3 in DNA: TGTGCCAGCAGCGTTGGGGCGCGAGAAAAACTGTTTTTT.

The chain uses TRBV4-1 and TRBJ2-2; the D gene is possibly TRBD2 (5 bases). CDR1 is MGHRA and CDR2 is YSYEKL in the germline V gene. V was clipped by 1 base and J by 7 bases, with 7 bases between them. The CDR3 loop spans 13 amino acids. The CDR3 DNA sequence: TGCGCCAGCAGCCAAGGGACTGGCGGGGAGCTGTTTTTT. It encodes CASSQGTGGELFF.

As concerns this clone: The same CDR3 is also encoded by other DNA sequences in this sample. The CDR3, as DNA: TGCGCCAGCAGCCCGCGACAGGGATACGAGCAGTACTTC. Translation gives CASSPRQGYEQYF. The genes are TRBV5-1 and TRBJ2-7; TRBD1 aligns across 7 bases. Germline CDR1 and CDR2: SGHRS and YFSETQ. The ends lost 4 bases at V and 4 bases at J; junction bases unmatched: 5. CDR3 length: 13 amino acids.